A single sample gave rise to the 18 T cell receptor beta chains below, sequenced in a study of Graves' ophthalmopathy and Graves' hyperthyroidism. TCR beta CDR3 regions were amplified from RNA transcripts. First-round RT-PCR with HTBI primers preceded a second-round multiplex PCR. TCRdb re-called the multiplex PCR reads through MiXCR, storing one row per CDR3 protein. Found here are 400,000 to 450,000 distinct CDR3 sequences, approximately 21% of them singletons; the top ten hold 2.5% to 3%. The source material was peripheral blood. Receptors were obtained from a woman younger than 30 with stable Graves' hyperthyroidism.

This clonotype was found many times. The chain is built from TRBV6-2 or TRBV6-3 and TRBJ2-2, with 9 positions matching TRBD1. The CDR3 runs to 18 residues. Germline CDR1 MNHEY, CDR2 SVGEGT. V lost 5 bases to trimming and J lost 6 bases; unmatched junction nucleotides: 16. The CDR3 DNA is TGTGCCAGCAGTCACCGGTTACCGGGACAGGGAGGTTCCGGGGAGCTGTTTTTT. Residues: CASSHRLPGQGGSGELFF.

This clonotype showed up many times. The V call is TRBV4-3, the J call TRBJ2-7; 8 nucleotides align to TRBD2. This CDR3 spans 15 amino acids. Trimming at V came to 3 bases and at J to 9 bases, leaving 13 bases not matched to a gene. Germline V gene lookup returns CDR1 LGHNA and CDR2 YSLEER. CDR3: CASSQVLAGPQGQYF. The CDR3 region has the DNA TGCGCCAGCAGCCAGGTCTTAGCGGGGCCGCAAGGGCAGTACTTC.

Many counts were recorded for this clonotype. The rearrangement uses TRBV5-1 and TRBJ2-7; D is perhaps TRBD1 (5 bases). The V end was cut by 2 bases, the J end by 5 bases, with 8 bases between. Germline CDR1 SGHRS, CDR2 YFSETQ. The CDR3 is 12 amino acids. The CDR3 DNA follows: TGCGCCAGCAGCTTTGGGGCTAACGAGCAGTACTTC. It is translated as CASSFGANEQYF.

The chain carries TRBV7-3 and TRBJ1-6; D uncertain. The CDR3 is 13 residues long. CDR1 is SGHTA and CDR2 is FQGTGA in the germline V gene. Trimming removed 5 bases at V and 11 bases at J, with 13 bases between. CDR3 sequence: CASSPLVDAPLHF. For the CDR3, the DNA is TGTGCCAGCAGCCCACTCGTGGATGCACCCCTCCACTTT.

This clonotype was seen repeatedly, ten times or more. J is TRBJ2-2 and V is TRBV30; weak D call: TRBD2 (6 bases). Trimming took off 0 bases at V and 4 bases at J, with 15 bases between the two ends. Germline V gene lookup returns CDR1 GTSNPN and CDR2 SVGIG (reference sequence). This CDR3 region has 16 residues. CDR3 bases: TGTGCCTGGAGTGTAATCGGAGGGTTTACCACCGGGGAGCTGTTTTTT. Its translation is CAWSVIGGFTTGELFF. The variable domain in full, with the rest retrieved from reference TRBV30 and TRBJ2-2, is SQTIHQWPATLVQPVGSPLSLECTVEGTSNPNLYWYRQAAGRGLQLLFYSVGIGQISSEVPQNLSASRPQDRQFILSSKKLLLSDSGFYLCAWSVIGGFTTGELFFGEGSRLTVL.

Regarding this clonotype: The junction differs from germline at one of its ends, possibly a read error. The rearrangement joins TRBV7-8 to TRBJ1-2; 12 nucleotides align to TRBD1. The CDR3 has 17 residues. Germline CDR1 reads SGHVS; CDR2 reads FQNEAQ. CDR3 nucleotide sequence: TGCGCCAGCAGCTTATCCCCGGGACAGGGGGCTAACTATGGCTACAGCTTC. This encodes CASSLSPGQGANYGYSF.

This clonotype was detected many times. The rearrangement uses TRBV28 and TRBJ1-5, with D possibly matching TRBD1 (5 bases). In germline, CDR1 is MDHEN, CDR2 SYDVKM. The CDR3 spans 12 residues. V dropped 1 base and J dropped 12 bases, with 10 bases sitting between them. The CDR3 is CASSLLTDVQHF. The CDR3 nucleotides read TGTGCCAGCAGTTTATTGACAGACGTCCAGCATTTT.

This CDR3 is CASTISLGEAFF. The CDR3 DNA follows: TGTGCCAGCACCATATCCCTAGGCGAAGCTTTCTTT. This chain uses TRBV7-9 with TRBJ1-1; D unresolved. The CDR3 contains 12 residues. Trimming removed 7 bases at V and 8 bases at J, with 14 bases between. Per germline, CDR1 SEHNR and CDR2 FQNEAQ (reference sequence).

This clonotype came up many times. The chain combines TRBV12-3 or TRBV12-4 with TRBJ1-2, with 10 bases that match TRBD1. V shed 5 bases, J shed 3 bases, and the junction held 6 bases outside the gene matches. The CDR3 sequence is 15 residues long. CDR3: CASSRADRGDYGYTF. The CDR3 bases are TGTGCCAGCAGTCGGGCGGACAGGGGGGACTATGGCTACACCTTC.

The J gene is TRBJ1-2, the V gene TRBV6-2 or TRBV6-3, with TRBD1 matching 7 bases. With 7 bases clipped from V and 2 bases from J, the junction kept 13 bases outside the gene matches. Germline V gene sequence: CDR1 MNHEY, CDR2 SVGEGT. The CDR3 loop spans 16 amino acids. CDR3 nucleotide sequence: TGTGCCAGCAACGATGGAAGGGGGCCCCTAAACTATGGCTACACCTTC. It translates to CASNDGRGPLNYGYTF.

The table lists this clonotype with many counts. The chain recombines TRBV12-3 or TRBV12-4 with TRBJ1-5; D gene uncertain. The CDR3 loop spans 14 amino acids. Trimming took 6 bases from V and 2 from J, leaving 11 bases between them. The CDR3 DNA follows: TGTGCCAGCAGAGTAGGAGGAGGCAATCAGCCCCAGCATTTT. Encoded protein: CASRVGGGNQPQHF.

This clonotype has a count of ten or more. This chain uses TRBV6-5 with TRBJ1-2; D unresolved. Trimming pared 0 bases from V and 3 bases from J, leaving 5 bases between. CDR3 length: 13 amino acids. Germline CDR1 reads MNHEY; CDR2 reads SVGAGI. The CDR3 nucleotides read TGTGCCAGCAGTTACTCCACAGACTATGGCTACACCTTC. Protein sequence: CASSYSTDYGYTF.

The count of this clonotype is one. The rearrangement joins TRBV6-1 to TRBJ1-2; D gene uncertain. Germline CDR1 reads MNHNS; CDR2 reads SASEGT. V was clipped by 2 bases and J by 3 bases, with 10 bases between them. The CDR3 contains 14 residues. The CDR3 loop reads CASSERPYDYGYTF. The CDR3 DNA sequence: TGTGCCAGCAGTGAAAGACCGTATGACTATGGCTACACCTTC.

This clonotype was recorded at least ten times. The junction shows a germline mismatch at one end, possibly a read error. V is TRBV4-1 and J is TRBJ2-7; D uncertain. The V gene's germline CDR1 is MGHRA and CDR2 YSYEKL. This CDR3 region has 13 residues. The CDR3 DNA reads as TGCGCCAGCAGCCAAGAAAGGTCGGACGGCCCTTTCTTC. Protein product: CASSQERSDGPFF.

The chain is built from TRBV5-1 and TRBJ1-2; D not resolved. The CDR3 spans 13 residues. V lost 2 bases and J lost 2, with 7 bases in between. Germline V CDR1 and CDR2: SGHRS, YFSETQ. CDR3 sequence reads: CASSFRPNYGYTF. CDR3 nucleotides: TGCGCCAGCAGCTTCCGGCCCAACTATGGCTACACCTTC.

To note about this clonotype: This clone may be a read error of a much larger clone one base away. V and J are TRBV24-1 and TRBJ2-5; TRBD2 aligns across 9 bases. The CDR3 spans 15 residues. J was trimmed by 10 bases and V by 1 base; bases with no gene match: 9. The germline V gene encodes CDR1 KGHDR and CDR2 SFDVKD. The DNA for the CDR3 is TGTGCCACCAGTGATTTAGGCGGGAGGGAAGTGATCCAGTACTTC. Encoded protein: CATSDLGGREVIQYF.

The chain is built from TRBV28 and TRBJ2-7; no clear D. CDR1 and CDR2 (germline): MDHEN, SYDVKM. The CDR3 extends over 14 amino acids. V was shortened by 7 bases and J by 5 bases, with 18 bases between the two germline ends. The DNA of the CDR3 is TGTGCCAGCAAGCGTAGAAGGGCTGGTAACGAGCAGTACTTC. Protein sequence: CASKRRRAGNEQYF.

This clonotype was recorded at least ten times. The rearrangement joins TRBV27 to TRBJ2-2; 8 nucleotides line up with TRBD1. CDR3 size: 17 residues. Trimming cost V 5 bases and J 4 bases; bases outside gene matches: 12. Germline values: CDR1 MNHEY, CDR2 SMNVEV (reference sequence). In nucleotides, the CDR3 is TGTGCCAGCAGTCTTATACGGACAGGGTGGAGCACCGGGGAGCTGTTTTTT. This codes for CASSLIRTGWSTGELFF.